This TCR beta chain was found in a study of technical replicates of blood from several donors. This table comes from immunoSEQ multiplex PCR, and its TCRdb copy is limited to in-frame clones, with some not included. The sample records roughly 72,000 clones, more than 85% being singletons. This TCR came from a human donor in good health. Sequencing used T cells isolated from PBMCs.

DNA of the CDR3: TGTGCCAGCAGCCCCCCTCTAGCGGGGGACTCTGGGGCCAACGTCCTGACTTTC. The encoded protein is CASSPPLAGDSGANVLTF. The rearrangement links TRBV7-3 to TRBJ2-6; 10 bases are shared with TRBD2. The CDR3 covers 18 residues. CDR1 and CDR2 (germline): SGHTA, FQGTGA. The V and J ends lost 5 bases and 0 bases, in that order; junction bases with no gene match: 7. Looking up the rest from reference TRBV7-3 and TRBJ2-6 gives the full variable domain: GAGVSQTPSNKVTEKGKYVELRCDPISGHTALYWYRQSLGQGPEFLIYFQGTGAADDSGLPNDRFFAVRPEGSVSTLKIQRTERGDSAVYLCASSPPLAGDSGANVLTFGAGSRLTVL.